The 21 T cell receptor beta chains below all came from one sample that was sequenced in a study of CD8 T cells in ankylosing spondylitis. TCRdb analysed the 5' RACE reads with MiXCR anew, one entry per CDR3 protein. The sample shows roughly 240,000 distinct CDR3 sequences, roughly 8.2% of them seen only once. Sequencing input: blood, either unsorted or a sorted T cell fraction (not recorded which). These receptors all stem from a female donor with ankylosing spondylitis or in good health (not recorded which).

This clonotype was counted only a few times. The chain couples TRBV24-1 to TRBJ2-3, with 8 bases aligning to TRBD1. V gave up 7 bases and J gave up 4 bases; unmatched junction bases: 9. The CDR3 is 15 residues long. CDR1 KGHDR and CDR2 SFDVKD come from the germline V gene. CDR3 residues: CATRDGGQGPDTQYF. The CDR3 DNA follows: TGTGCCACCAGAGACGGCGGACAGGGCCCAGATACGCAGTATTTT.

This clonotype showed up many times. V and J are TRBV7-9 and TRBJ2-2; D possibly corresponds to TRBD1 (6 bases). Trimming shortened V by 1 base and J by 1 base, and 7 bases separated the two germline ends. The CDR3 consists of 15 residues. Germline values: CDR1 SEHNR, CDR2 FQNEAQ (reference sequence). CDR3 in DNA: TGTGCCAGCAGCTTAGTGACAGGGAACACCGGGGAGCTGTTTTTT. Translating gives CASSLVTGNTGELFF.

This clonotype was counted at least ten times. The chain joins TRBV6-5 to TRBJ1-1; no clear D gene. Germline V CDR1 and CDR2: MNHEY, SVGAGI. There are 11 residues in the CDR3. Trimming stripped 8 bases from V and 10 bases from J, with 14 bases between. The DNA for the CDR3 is TGTGCCAGCCGAGGCGACAACGGAGCTTTCTTT. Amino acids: CASRGDNGAFF.

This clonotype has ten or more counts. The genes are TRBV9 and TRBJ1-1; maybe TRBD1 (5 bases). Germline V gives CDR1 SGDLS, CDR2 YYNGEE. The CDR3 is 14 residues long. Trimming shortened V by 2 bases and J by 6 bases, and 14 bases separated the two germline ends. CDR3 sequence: CASSVSVGDAEAFF. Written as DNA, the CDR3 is TGTGCCAGCAGCGTTAGTGTCGGGGACGCTGAAGCTTTCTTT.

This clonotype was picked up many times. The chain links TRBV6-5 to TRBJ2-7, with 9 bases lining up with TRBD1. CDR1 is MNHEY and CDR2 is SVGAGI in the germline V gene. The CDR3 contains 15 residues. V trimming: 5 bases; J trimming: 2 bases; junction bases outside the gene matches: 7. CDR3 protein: CASSTTGTGTYEQYF. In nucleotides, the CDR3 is TGTGCCAGCAGTACTACCGGGACAGGGACCTACGAGCAGTACTTC.

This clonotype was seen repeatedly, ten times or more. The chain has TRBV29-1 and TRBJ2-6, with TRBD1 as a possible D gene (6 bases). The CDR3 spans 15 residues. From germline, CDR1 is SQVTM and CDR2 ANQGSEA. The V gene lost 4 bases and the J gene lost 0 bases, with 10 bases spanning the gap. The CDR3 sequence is CSVAQGNSGANVLTF. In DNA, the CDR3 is TGCAGCGTTGCGCAGGGGAACTCTGGGGCCAACGTCCTGACTTTC.

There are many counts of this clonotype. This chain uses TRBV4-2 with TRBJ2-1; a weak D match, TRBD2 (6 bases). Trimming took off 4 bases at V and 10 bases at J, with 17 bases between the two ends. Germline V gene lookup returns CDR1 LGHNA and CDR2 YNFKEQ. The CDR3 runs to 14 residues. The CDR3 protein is CASSLGTLLEEQFF. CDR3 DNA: TGTGCCAGCAGCCTCGGGACTCTCCTTGAGGAGCAGTTCTTC.

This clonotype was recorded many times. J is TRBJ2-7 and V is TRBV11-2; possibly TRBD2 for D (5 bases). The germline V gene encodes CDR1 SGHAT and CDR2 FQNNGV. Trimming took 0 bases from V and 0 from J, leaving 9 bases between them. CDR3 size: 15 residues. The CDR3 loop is CASSLDQSGSYEQYF. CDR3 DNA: TGTGCCAGCAGCTTAGATCAGAGCGGCTCCTACGAGCAGTACTTC. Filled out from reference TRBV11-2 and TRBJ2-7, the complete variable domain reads EAGVAQSPRYKIIEKRQSVAFWCNPISGHATLYWYQQILGQGPKLLIQFQNNGVVDDSQLPKDRFSAERLKGVDSTLKIQPAKLEDSAVYLCASSLDQSGSYEQYFGPGTRLTVT.

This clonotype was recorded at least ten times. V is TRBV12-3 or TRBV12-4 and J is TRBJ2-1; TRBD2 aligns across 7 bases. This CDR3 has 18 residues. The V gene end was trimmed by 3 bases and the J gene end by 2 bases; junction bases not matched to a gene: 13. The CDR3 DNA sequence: TGTGCCAGCAGTTTGGCCCCGGGGCTAGCGGCCCCCTACAATGAGCAGTTCTTC. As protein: CASSLAPGLAAPYNEQFF.

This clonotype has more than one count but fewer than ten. The CDR3 sequence: CASSLGLRLAGSLGQFF. In nucleotides, the CDR3 is TGTGCCAGCAGCTTAGGGTTGCGACTAGCGGGAAGTCTAGGGCAGTTCTTC. J is TRBJ2-1 and V is TRBV7-9, with 11 bases that match TRBD2. V lost 1 base, J lost 12 bases, and 14 bases stayed unmatched. Germline CDR1 reads SEHNR; CDR2 reads FQNEAQ (reference sequence). There are 17 residues in the CDR3.

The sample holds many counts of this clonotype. The CDR3: CASSLLAGGNEQFF. DNA of the CDR3: TGTGCCAGCAGCTTACTAGCGGGAGGGAATGAGCAGTTCTTC. The chain employs TRBV11-3 and TRBJ2-1, with 12 bases lining up with TRBD2. CDR3 length: 14 residues. Germline CDR1 and CDR2: SGHNT and YENEEA. Germline trimming cut 2 bases from V and 7 bases from J; bases unmatched to any gene: 0. Full variable domain (remainder filled in from reference TRBV11-3 and TRBJ2-1): EAGVVQSPRYKIIEKKQPVAFWCNPISGHNTLYWYLQNLGQGPELLIRYENEEAVDDSQLPKDRFSAERLKGVDSTLKIQPAELGDSAVYLCASSLLAGGNEQFFGPGTRLTVL.

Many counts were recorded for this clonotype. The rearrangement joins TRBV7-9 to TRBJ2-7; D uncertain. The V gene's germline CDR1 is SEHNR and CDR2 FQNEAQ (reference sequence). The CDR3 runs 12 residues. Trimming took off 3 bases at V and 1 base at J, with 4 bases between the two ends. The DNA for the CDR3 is TGTGCCAGCAGCTTTAGATCCTACGAGCAGTACTTC. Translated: CASSFRSYEQYF. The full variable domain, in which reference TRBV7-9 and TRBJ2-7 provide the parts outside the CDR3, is DTGVSQNPRHKITKRGQNVTFRCDPISEHNRLYWYRQTLGQGPEFLTYFQNEAQLEKSRLLSDRFSAERPKGSFSTLEIQRTEQGDSAMYLCASSFRSYEQYFGPGTRLTVT.

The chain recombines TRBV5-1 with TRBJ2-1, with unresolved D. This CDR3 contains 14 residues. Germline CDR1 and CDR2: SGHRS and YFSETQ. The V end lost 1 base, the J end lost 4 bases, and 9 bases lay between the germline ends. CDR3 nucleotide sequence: TGCGCCAGCAGCTTGAGTACGGAATACAATGAGCAGTTCTTC. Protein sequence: CASSLSTEYNEQFF.

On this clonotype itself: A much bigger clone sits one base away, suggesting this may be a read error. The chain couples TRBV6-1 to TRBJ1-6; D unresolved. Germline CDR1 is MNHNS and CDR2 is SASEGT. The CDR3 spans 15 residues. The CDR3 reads CASSGRSSYNSPLHF. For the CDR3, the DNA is TGTGCTTCCTCGGGCAGGAGCTCCTATAATTCACCCCTCCACTTT.

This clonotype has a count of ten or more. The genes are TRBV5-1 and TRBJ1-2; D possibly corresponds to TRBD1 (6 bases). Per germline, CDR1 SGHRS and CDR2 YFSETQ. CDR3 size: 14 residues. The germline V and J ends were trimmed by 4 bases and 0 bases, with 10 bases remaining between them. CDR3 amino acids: CASSRDKANYGYTF. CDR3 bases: TGCGCCAGCAGCCGGGACAAAGCTAACTATGGCTACACCTTC.

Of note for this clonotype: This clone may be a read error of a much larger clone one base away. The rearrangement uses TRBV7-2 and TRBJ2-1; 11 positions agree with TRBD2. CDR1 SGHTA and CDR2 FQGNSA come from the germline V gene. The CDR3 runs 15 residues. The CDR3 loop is CASSSTSGKYNAQFF. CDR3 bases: TGTGCCAGCAGCTCGACTAGCGGGAAATACAATGCGCAGTTCTTC.

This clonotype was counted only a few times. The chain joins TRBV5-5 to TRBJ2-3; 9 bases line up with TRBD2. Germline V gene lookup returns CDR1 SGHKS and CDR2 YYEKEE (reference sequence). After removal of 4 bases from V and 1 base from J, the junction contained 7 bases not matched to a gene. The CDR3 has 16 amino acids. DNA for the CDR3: TGTGCCAGCAGCCCTACCTTAGCGGGAGGCACAGATACGCAGTATTTT. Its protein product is CASSPTLAGGTDTQYF. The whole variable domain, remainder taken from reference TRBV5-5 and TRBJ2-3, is DAGVTQSPTHLIKTRGQQVTLRCSPISGHKSVSWYQQVLGQGPQFIFQYYEKEERGRGNFPDRFSARQFPNYSSELNVNALLLGDSALYLCASSPTLAGGTDTQYFGPGTRLTVL.

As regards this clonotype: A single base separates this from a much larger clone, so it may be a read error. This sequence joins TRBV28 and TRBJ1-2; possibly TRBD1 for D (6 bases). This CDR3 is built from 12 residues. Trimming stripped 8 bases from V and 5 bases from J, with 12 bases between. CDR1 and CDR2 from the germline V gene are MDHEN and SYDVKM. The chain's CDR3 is CASGRQAYGYTF. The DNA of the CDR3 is TGTGCCAGCGGTAGACAGGCATATGGCTACACCTTC.

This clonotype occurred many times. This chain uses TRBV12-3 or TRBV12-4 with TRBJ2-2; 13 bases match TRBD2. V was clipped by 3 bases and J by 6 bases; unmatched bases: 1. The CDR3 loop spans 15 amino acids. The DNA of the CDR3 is TGTGCCAGCAGTTTGACTAGCGGGAGGCCCGGGGAGCTGTTTTTT. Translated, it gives CASSLTSGRPGELFF.

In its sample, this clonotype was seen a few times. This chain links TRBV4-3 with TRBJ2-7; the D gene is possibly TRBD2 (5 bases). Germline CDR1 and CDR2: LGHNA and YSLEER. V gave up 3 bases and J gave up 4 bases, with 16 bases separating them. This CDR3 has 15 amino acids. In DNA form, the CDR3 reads TGCGCCAGCAGCCAGTTTAGCGCGGGCCTGTACGAGCAGTACTTC. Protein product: CASSQFSAGLYEQYF.

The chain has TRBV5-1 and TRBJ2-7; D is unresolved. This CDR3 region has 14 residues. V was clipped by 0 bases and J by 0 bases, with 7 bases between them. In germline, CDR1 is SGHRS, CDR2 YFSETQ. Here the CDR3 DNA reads TGCGCCAGCAGCTTGGGGGTTGGCTCCTACGAGCAGTACTTC. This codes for CASSLGVGSYEQYF.